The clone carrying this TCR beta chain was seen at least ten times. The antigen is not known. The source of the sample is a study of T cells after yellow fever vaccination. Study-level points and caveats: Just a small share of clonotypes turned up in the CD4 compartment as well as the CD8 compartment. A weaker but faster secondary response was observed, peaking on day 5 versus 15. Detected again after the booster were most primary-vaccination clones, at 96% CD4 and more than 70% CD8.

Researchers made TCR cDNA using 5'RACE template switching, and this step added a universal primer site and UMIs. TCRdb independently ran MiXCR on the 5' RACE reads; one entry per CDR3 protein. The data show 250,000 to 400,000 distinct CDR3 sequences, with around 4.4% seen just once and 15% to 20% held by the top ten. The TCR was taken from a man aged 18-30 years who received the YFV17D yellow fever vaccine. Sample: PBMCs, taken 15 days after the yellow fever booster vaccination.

The CDR3: CASSQDLGWGGETQYF. The CDR3 DNA reads as TGTGCCAGCAGCCAAGATCTTGGGTGGGGGGGAGAGACCCAGTACTTC. This rearrangement joins TRBV4-2 to TRBJ2-5; 7 positions match TRBD2. The germline gives CDR1 LGHNA, CDR2 YNFKEQ. With 0 bases clipped from V and 4 bases from J, the junction kept 8 bases outside the gene matches. The CDR3 spans 16 residues.